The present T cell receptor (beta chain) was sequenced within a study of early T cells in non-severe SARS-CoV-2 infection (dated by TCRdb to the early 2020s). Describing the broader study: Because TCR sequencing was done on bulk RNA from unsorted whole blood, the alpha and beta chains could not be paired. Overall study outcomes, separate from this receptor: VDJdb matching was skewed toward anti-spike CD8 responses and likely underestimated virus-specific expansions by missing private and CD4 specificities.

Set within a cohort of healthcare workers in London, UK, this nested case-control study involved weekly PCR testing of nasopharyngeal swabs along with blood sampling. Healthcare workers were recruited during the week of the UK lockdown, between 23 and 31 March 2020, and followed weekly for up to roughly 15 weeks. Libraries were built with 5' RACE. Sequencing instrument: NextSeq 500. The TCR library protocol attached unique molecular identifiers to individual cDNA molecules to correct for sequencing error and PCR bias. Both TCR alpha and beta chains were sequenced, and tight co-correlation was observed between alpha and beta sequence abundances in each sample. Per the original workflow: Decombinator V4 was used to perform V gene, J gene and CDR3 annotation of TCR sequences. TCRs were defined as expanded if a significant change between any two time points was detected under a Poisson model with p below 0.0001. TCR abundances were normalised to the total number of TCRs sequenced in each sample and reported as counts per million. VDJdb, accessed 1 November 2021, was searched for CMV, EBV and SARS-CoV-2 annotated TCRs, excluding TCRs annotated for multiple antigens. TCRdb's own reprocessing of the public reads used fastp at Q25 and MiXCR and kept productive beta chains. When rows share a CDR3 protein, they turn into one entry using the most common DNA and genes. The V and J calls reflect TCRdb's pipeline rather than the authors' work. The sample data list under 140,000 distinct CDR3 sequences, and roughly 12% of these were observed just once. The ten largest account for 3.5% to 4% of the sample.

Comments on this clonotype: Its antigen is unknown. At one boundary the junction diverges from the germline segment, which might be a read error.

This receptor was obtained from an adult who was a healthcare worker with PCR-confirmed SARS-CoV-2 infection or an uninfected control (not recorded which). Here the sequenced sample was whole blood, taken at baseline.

The sequenced DNA: TGTGCCAGCAGCCTCGGCGCTCAGGGGGTTTCACCCCTCCATTTT. Translated, it gives CASSLGAQGVSPLHF. The chain links TRBV7-8 with TRBJ1-6; 7 bases in between match TRBD1. Per the germline V gene, SGHVS is the CDR1 and FQNEAQ is the CDR2. Including cysteine and phenylalanine, the CDR3 has 15 amino acids. This entry keeps only the CDR3 DNA: 45 bases, framed from base 1.